This TCR beta chain came from a study of early stage breast cancer tumors. This CDR3 has 13 amino acids. Germline V lookup: CDR1 LNHDA, CDR2 SQIVND (reference sequence). The V and J ends lost 5 bases and 8 bases, in that order; junction bases with no gene match: 6. Here immunoSEQ multiplex PCR was the method, and the copy in TCRdb shows in-frame clones only, minus some. The profile shows around 11,000 clones, more than 70% of them singletons. Input material: breast tumor tissue. The genes are TRBV19 and TRBJ1-2; 9 positions agree with TRBD1. The origin of this receptor is a person between 65 and 79 years old with breast cancer. CDR3 sequence (DNA): TGTGCCAGTAGTGTACAGGGGGCGCCGGGCTACACCTTC. It translates to CASSVQGAPGYTF.